This T cell receptor beta chain was retrieved from a study of blood T cell repertoires in COVID-19. Overall study: COVID-19 samples, acute and convalescent, were from the United States, Italy and Spain. Sample material is recorded as cDNA or gDNA derived from T cells, B-cell-depleted T cells, or PBMCs.

This clone was recorded many times. V lost 0 bases and J lost 4, with 14 bases in between. Germline CDR1 LNHNV, CDR2 YYDKDF (reference sequence). CDR3 length: 16 residues. Authors' analysis steps: Amplification of reference gene primers was used by the study to estimate nucleated cell counts. The protocol was immunoSEQ multiplex PCR, while the TCRdb copy is restricted to in-frame clones and leaves out a portion. The V and J calls and clone size come from that table; D and trimming were worked out from the DNA. In the table there are about 410,000 clones, 86% of which are singletons. Sequenced input: peripheral blood. This TCR derives from a woman aged 25 to 39 with active or convalescent COVID-19. V gene TRBV15 combines with J gene TRBJ2-3, with TRBD1 as a possible D gene (6 bases). The CDR3 is CATSRDQGSGADTQYF. The CDR3 DNA follows: TGTGCCACCAGCAGAGATCAGGGGTCCGGGGCAGATACGCAGTATTTT.